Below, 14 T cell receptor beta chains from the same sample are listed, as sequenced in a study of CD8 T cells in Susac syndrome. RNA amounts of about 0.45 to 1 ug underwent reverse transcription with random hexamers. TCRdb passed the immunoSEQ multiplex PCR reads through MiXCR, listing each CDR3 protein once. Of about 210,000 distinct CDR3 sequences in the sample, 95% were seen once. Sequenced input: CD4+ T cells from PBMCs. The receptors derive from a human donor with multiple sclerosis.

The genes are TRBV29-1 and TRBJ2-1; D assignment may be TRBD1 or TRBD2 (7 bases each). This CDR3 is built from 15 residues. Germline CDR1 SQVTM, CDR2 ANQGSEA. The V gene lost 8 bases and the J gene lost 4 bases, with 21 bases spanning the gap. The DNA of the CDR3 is TGCAGCACCAGGGGGGGGAGAGGAGATTACAATGAGCAGTTCTTC. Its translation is CSTRGGRGDYNEQFF.

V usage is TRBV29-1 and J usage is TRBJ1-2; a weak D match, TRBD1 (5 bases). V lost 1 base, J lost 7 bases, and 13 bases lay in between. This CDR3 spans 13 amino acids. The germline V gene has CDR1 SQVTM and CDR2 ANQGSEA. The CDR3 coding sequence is TGCAGCGTTGAAGTCAACAGGCGTGGTGGCTACACCTTC. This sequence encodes CSVEVNRRGGYTF.

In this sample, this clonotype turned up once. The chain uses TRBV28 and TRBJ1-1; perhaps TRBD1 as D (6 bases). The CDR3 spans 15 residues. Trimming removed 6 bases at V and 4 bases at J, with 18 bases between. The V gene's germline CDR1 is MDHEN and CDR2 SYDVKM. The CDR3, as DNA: TGTGCCAGCAGCCGCGGGGGGGCGATAGGCACTGAAGCTTTCTTT. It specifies CASSRGGAIGTEAFF.

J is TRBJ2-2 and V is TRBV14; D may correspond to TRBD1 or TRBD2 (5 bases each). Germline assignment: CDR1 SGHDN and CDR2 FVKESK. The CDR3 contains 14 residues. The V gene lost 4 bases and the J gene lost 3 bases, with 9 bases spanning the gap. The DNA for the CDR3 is TGTGCCAGCAGCCTCATGGGGGACACCGGGGAGCTGTTTTTT. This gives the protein CASSLMGDTGELFF.

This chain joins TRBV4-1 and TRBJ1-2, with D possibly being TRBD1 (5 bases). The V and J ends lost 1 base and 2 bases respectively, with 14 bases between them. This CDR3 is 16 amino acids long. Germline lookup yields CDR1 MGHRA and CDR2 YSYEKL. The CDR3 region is CASSQVGAGQNYGYTF. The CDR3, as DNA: TGCGCCAGCAGCCAAGTTGGGGCAGGACAAAACTATGGCTACACCTTC.

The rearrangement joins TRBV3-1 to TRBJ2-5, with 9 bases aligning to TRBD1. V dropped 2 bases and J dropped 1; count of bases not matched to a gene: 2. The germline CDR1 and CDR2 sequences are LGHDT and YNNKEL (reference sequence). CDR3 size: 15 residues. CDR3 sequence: CASSQMDRGQETQYF. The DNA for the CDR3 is TGTGCCAGCAGCCAAATGGACAGGGGCCAAGAGACCCAGTACTTC.

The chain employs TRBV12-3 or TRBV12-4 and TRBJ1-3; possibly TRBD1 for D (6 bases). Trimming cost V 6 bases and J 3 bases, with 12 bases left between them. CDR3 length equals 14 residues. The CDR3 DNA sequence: TGTGCCAGCAGCCGATACAGGGTTGGAAACACCATATATTTT. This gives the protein CASSRYRVGNTIYF.

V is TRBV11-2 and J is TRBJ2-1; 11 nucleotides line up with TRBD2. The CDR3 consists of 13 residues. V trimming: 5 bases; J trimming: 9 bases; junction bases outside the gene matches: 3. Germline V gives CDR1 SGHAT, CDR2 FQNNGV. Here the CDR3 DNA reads TGTGCCAGCAGCACTAGCGGGAGTTTTGAGCAGTTCTTC. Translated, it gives CASSTSGSFEQFF.

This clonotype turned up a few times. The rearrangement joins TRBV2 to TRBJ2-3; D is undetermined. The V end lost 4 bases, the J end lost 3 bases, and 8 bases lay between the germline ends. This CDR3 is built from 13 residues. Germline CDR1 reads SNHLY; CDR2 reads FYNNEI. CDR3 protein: CASSADSTDTQYF. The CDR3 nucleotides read TGTGCCAGCAGTGCTGACTCGACAGATACGCAGTATTTT. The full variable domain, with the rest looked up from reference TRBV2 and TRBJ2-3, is EPEVTQTPSHQVTQMGQEVILRCVPISNHLYFYWYRQILGQKVEFLVSFYNNEISEKSEIFDDQFSVERPDGSNFTLKIRSTKLEDSAMYFCASSADSTDTQYFGPGTRLTVL.

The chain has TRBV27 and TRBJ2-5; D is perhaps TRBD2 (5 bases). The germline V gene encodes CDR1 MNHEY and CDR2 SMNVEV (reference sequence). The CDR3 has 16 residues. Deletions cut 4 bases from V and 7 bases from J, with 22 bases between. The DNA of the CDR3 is TGTGCCAGCAGTTACCGGGCGAACGGACTCGGTTGGACCCAGTACTTC. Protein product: CASSYRANGLGWTQYF.

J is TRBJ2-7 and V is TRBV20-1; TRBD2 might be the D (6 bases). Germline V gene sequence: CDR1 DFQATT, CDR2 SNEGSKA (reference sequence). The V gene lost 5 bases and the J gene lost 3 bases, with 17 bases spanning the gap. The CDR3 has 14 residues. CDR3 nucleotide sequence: TGCAGTGCTTTGGACTATTTTCATAACTACGAGCAGTACTTC. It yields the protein CSALDYFHNYEQYF.

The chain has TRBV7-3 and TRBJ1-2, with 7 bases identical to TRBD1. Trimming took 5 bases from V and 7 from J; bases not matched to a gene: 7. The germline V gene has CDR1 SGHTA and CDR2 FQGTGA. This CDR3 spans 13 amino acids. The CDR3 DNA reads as TGTGCCAGCAGCCCCAACAGGGGTGGTGGCTACACCTTC. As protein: CASSPNRGGGYTF.

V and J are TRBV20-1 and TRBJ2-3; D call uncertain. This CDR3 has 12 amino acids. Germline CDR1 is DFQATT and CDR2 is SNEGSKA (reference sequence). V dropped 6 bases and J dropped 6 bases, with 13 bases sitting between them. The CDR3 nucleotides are TGCAGTGCCCCCGAGAAGGTGGATACGCAGTATTTT. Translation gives CSAPEKVDTQYF.

The CDR3 spells CASSPGTVGNSPLHF. The CDR3 DNA sequence: TGTGCCAGCTCCCCCGGAACCGTGGGGAATTCACCCCTCCACTTT. The chain uses TRBV18 and TRBJ1-6; no clear D gene. The CDR3 has 15 residues. Germline assignment: CDR1 KGHSH and CDR2 LQKENI. Trimming took off 6 bases at V and 7 bases at J, with 16 bases between the two ends.